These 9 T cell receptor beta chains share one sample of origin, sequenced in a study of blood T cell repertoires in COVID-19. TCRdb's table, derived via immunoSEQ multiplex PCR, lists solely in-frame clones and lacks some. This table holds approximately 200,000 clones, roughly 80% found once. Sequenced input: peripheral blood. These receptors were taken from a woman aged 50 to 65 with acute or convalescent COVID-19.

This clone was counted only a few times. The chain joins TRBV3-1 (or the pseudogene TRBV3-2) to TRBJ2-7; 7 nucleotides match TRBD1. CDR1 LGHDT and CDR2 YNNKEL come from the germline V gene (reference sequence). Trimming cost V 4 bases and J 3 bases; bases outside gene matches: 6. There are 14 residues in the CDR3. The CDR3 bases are TGTGCCAGCAGCCCTGGGGACAGAAACTACGAGCAGTACTTC. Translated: CASSPGDRNYEQYF.

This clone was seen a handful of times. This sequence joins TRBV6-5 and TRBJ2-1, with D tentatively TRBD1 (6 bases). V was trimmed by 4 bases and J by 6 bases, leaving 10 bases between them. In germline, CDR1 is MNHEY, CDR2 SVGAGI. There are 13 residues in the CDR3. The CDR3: CASSLTGSNEQFF. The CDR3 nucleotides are TGTGCCAGCAGTTTGACAGGAAGCAATGAGCAGTTCTTC.

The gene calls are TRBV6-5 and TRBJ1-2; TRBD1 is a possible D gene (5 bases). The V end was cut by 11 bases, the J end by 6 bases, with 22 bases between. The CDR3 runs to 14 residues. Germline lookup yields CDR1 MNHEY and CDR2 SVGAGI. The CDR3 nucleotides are TGTGCCGCTCACAGGCAGGCCATGGGCCATGGCTACACCTTC. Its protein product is CAAHRQAMGHGYTF.

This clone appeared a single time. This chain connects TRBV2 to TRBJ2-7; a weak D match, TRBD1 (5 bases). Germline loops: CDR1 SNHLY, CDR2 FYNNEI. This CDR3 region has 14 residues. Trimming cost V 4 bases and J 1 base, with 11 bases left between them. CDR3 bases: TGTGCCAGCAGTGTAAGACAGCTGTCCTACGAGCAGTACTTC. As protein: CASSVRQLSYEQYF.

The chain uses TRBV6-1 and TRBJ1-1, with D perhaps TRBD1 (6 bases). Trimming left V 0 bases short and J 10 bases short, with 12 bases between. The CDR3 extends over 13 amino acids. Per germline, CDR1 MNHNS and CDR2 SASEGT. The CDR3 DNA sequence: TGTGCCAGCAGTGAAGCGGACAGACGCGGAGCTTTCTTT. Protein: CASSEADRRGAFF.

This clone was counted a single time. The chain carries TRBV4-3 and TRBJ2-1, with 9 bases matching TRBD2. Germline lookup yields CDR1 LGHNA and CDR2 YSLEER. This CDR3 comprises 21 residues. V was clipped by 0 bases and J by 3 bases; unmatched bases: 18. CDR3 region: CASSQDFGGRALTWSYNEQFF. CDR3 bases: TGCGCCAGCAGCCAAGATTTTGGCGGGAGGGCCTTAACCTGGAGCTACAATGAGCAGTTCTTC.

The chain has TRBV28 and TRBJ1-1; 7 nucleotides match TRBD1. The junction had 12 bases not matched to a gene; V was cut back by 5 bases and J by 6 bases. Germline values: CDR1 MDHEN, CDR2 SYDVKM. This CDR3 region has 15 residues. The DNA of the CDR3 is TGTGCCAGCAGTGCTGAACAGGGGTTGGTGGCTGAAGCTTTCTTT. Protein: CASSAEQGLVAEAFF.

CDR3 protein: CAWHRGRGVEKLFF. The CDR3, as DNA: TGTGCCTGGCACAGGGGGCGCGGAGTCGAAAAACTGTTTTTT. This rearrangement joins TRBV30 to TRBJ1-4, with 9 bases matching TRBD1. V trimming: 5 bases; J trimming: 8 bases; junction bases outside the gene matches: 9. CDR3 size: 14 residues. Germline assignment: CDR1 GTSNPN and CDR2 SVGIG (reference sequence).

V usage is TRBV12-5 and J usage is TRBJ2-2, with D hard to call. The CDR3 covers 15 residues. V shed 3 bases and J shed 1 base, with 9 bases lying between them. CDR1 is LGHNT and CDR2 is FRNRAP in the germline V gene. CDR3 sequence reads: CASGLDLLNTGELFF. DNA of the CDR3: TGTGCTAGTGGTTTAGACTTGCTGAACACCGGGGAGCTGTTTTTT.